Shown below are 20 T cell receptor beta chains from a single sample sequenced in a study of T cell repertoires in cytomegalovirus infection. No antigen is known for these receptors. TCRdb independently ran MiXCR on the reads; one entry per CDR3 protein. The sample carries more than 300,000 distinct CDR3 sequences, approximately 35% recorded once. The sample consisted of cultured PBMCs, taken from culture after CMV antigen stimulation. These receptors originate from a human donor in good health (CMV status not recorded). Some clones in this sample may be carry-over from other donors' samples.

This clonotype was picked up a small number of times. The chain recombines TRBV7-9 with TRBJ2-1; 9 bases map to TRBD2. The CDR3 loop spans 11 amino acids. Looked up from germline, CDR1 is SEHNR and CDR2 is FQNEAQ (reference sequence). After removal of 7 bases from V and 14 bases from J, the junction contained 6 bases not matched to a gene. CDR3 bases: TGTGCCAGCAAAGGCGGGAGGGTTGAGTTCTTC. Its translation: CASKGGRVEFF. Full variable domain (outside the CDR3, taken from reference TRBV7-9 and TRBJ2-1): DTGVSQNPRHKITKRGQNVTFRCDPISEHNRLYWYRQTLGQGPEFLTYFQNEAQLEKSRLLSDRFSAERPKGSFSTLEIQRTEQGDSAMYLCASKGGRVEFFGPGTRLTVL.

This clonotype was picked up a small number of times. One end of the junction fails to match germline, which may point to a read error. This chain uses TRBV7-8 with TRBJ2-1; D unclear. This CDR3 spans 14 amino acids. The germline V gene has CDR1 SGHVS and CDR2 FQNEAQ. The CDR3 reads CASSFGYSHNEQFF. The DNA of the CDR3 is TGTGCCAGCAGCTTTGGCTACTCCCACAATGAGCAGTTCTTC. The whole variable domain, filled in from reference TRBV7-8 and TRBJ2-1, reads GAGVSQSPRYKVAKRGQDVALRCDPISGHVSLFWYQQALGQGPEFLTYFQNEAQLDKSGLPSDRFFAERPEGSVSTLKIQRTQQEDSAVYLCASSFGYSHNEQFFGPGTRLTVL.

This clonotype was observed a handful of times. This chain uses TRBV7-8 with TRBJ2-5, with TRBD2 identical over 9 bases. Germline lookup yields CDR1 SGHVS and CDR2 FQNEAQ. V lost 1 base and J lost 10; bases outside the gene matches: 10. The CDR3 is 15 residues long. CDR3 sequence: CASSLDVAGEVNQYF. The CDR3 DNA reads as TGTGCCAGCAGCTTAGATGTAGCGGGGGAAGTAAACCAGTACTTC.

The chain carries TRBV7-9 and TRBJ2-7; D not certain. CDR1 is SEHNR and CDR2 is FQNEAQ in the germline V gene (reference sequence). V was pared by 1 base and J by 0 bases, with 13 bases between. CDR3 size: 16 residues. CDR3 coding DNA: TGTGCCAGCAGCTTAGGTGTGGGCTTTAGCTCCTACGAGCAGTACTTC. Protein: CASSLGVGFSSYEQYF.

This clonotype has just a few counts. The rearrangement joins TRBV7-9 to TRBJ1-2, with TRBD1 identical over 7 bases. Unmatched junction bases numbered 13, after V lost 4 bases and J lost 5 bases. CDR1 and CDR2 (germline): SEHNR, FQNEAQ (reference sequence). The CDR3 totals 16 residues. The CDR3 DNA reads TGTGCCAGCAGCTCCACCCGGACAGGACTCATTTATGGCTACACCTTC. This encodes CASSSTRTGLIYGYTF.

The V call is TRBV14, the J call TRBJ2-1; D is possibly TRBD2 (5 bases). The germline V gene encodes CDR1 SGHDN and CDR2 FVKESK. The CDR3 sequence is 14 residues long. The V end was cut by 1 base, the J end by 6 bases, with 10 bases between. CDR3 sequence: CASSQGREFNEQFF. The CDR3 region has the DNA TGTGCCAGCAGCCAAGGTCGGGAATTCAATGAGCAGTTCTTC.

The CDR3 coding sequence is TGTGCCAGCAGCCCAAGGACCACCGACTCTGGGGCCAACGTCCTGACTTTC. Amino acid sequence: CASSPRTTDSGANVLTF. This chain joins TRBV7-2 and TRBJ2-6; D uncertain. Germline values: CDR1 SGHTA, CDR2 FQGNSA. The CDR3 totals 17 residues. V was shortened by 5 bases and J by 0 bases, with 14 bases between the two germline ends.

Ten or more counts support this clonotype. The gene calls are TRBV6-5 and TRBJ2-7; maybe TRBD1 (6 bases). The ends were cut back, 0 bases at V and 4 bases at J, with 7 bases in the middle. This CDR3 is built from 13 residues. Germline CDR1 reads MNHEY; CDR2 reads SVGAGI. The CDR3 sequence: CASSYSTGYEQYV. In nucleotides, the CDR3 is TGTGCCAGCAGTTACTCCACAGGGTACGAGCAGTACGTC.

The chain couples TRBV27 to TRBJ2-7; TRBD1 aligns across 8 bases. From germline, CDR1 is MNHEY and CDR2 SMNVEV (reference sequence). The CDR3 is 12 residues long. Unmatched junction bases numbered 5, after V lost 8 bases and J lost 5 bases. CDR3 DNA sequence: TGTGCCAGCGGACAGGGTTCCCACGAGCAGTACGTC. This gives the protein CASGQGSHEQYV.

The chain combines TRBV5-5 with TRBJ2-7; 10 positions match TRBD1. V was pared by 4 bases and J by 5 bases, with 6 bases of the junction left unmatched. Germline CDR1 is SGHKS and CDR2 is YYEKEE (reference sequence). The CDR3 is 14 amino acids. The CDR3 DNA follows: TGTGCCAGCAGCCCGGGACAGGGGTACGACGAGCAGTACTTC. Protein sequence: CASSPGQGYDEQYF.

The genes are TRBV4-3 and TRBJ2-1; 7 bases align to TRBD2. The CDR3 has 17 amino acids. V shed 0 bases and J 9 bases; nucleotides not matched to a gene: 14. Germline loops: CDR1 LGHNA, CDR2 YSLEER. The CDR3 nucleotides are TGCGCCAGCAGCCAAGATTTCGTCTGGGACTATGGGAGTGAGCAGTTCTTC. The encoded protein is CASSQDFVWDYGSEQFF.

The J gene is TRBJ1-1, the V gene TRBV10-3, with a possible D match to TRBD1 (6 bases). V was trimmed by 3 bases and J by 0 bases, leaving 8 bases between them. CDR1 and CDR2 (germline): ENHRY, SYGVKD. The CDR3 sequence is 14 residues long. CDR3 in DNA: TGTGCCATCAGTGAAGGACAGCTGAACACTGAAGCTTTCTTT. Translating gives CAISEGQLNTEAFF.

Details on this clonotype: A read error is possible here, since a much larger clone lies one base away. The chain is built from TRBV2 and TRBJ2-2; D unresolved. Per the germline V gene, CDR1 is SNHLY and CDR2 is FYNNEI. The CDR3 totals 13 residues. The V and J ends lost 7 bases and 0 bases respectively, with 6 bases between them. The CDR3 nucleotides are TGTGCCAGCACTCCTCCGAACACCGGGGAGCTGTTTTTT. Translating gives CASTPPNTGELFF.

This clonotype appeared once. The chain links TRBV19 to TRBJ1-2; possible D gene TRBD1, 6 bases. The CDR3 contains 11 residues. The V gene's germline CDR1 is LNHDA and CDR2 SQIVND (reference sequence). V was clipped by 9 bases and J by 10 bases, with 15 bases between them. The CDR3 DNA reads TGTGCCAGCGCAATTACAGGGATCTACACCTTC. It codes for CASAITGIYTF.

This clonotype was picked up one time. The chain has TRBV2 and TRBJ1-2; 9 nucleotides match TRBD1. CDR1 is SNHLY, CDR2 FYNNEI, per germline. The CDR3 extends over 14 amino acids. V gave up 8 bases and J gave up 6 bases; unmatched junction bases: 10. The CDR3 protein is CASGGDREGDGYTF. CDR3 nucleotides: TGTGCCAGCGGCGGGGACAGGGAAGGCGATGGCTACACCTTC.

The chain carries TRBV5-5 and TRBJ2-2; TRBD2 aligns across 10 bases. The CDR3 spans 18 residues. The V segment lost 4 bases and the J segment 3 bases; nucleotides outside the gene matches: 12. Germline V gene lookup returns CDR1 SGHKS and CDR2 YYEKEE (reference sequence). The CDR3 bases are TGTGCCAGCAGCCCCCTCAGCGGGAGGGCCCCCCACACCGGGGAGCTGTTTTTT. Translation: CASSPLSGRAPHTGELFF.

The CDR3: CASSLGGSGEANEKLFF. DNA of the CDR3: TGTGCCAGCAGCTTAGGCGGCTCGGGGGAAGCTAATGAAAAACTGTTTTTT. The chain has TRBV7-2 and TRBJ1-4; a weak D match, TRBD1 (5 bases). CDR1 SGHTA and CDR2 FQGNSA come from the germline V gene. Between the trimmed V and J ends, which lost 1 base and 3 bases, there was a span of 15 bases. The CDR3 covers 17 residues. Variable domain in full (rest from reference TRBV7-2 and TRBJ1-4): GAGVSQSPSNKVTEKGKDVELRCDPISGHTALYWYRQSLGQGLEFLIYFQGNSAPDKSGLPSDRFSAERTGGSVSTLTIQRTQQEDSAVYLCASSLGGSGEANEKLFFGSGTQLSVL.

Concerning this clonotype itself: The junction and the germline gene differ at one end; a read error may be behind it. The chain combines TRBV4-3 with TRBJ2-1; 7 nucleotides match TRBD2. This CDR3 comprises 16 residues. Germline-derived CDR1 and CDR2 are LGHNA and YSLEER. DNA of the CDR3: TGCGCCAGAAGCCAAGAGGCGGGGAGGGCCTACAATGAGCAGTTCTTC. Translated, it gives CARSQEAGRAYNEQFF.

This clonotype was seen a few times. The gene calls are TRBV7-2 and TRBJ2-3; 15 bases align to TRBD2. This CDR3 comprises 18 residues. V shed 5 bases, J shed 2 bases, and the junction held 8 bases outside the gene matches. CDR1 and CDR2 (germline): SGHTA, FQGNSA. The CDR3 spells CASSPGLAGGPDTDTQYF. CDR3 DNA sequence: TGTGCCAGCAGCCCCGGACTAGCGGGAGGGCCTGACACAGATACGCAGTATTTT.

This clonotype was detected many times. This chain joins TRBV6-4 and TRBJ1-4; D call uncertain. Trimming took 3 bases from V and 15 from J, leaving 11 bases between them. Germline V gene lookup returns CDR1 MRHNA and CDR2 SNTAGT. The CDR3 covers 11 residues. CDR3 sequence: CASSECVPMFF. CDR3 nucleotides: TGTGCCAGCAGTGAATGTGTCCCTATGTTTTTT.